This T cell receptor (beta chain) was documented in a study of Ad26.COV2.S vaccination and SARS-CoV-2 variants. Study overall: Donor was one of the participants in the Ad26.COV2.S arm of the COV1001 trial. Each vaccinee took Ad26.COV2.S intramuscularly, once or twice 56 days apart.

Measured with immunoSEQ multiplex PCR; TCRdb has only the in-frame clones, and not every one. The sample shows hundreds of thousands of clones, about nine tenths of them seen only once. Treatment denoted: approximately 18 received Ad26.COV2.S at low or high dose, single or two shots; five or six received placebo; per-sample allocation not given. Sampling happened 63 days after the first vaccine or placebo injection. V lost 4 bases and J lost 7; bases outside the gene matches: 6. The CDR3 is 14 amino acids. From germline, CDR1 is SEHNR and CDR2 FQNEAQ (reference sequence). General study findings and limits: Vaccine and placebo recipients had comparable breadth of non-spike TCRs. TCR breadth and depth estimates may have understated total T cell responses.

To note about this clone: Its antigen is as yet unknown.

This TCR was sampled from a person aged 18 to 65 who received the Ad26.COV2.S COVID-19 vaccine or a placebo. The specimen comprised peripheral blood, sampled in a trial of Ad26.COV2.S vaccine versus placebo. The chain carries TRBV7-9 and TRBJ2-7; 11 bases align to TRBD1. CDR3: CASSYWTGGQEQYF. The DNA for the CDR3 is TGTGCCAGCAGCTACTGGACAGGGGGCCAAGAGCAGTACTTC. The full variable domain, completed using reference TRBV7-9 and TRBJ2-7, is DTGVSQNPRHKITKRGQNVTFRCDPISEHNRLYWYRQTLGQGPEFLTYFQNEAQLEKSRLLSDRFSAERPKGSFSTLEIQRTEQGDSAMYLCASSYWTGGQEQYFGPGTRLTVT.